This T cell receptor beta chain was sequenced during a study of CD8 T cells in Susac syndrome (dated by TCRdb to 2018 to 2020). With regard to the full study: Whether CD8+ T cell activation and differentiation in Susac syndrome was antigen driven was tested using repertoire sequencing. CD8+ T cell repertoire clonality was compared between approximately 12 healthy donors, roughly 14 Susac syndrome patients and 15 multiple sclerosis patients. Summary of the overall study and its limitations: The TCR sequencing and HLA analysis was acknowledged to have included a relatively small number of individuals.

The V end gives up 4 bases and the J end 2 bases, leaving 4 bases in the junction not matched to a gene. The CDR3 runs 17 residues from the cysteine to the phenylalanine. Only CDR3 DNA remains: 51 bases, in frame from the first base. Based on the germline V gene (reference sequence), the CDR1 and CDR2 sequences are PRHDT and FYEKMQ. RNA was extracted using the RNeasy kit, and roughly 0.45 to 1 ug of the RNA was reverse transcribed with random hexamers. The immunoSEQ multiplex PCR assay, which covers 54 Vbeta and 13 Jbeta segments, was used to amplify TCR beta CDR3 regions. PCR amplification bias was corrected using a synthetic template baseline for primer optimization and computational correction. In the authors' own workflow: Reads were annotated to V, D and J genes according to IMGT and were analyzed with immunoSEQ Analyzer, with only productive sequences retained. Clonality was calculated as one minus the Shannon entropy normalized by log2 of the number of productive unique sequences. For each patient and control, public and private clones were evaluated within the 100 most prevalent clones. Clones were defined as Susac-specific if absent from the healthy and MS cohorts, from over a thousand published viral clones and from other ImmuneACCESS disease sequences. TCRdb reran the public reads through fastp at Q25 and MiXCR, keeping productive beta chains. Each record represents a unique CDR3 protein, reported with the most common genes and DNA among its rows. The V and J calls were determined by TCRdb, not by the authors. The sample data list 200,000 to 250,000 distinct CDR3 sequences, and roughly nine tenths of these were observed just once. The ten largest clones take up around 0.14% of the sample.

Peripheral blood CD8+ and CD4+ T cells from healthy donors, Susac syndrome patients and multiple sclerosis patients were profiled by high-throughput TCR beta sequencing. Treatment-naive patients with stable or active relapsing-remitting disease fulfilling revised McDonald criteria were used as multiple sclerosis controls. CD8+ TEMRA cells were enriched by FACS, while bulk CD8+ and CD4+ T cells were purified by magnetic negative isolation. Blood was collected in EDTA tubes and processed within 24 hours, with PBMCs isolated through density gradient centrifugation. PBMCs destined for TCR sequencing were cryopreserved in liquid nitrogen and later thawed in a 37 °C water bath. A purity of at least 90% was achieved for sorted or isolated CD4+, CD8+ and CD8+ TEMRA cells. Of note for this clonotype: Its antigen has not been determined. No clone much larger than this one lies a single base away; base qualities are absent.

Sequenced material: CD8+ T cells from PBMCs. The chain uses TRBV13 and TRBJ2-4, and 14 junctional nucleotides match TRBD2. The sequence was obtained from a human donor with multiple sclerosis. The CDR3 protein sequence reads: CASSSGLAGESKNIQYF. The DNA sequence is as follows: TGTGCCAGCAGCTCGGGACTAGCGGGAGAATCCAAAAACATTCAGTACTTC.